This paragraph covers one T cell receptor beta chain sequence. Its antigen is not known. V was cut by 0 bases and J by 2 bases, with 5 bases left in between. Germline V lookup: CDR1 SGHNT, CDR2 YYREEE (reference sequence). This CDR3 contains 14 residues. This entry belongs to a study of long-term antiretroviral therapy in people with HIV. Study-wide findings and caveats: Spans of CDR3 length were tighter for HIV repertoires than for controls. Diversity went up after ART and still fell short of transplant donor controls.

Runs used v3.0 of the immunoSEQ assay and were done at survey level. Some clones are missing from TCRdb's copy, which holds only in-frame ones; the method was immunoSEQ multiplex PCR. The table lists 7,500 to 8,500 clones, over 75% of them singletons. The V gene is TRBV5-4, the J gene TRBJ2-2; no reliable D call. This TCR was recovered from a middle-aged man with HIV. The input for sequencing was unsorted PBMCs, taken about 2.5 years before starting antiretroviral therapy. The CDR3 sequence: CASSLAVNTGELFF. For the CDR3, the DNA is TGTGCCAGCAGCTTGGCTGTTAACACCGGGGAGCTGTTTTTT. The full variable domain, completed using reference TRBV5-4 and TRBJ2-2, is ETGVTQSPTHLIKTRGQQVTLRCSSQSGHNTVSWYQQALGQGPQFIFQYYREEENGRGNFPPRFSGLQFPNYSSELNVNALELDDSALYLCASSLAVNTGELFFGEGSRLTVL.